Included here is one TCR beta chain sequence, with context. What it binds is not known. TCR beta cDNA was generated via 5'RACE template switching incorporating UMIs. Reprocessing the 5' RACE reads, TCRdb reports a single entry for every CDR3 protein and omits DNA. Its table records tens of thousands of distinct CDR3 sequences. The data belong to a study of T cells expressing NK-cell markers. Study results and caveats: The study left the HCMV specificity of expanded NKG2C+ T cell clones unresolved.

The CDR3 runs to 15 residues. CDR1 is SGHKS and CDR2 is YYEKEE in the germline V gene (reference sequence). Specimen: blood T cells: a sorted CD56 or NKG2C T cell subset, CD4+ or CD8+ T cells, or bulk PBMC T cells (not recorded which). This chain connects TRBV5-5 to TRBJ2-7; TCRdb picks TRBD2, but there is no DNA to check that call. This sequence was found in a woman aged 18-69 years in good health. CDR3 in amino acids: CASSLRPGPEVEQYF.